Presented here are 13 T cell receptor beta chains from one specimen sequenced in a study of T and B cells in COVID-19 patients. TRB rearrangements were amplified by multiplex PCR with BIOMED2 TRB-A/B primers. MiXCR was run by TCRdb on the multiplex PCR reads, yielding one entry per CDR3 protein. This repertoire shows around 10,000 distinct CDR3 sequences, approximately 40% found once; its top ten account for roughly 53%. TRB was amplified from around 230-520 ng of blood genomic DNA. The specimen sequenced was blood. These receptors were taken from a human donor with active COVID-19.

This clonotype came up a few times. The chain couples TRBV27 to TRBJ2-7; D is unclear. The germline V gene has CDR1 MNHEY and CDR2 SMNVEV (reference sequence). This CDR3 contains 12 residues. V lost 8 bases and J lost 1, with 9 bases in between. In nucleotides, the CDR3 is TGTGCCAGCTTCGCGGCATCCTACGAGCAGTACTTC. Its protein is CASFAASYEQYF.

This clonotype was seen only a few times. The V and J genes are TRBV5-6 and TRBJ2-1; D remains unclear. Germline V gene lookup returns CDR1 SGHDT and CDR2 YYEEEE. Trimming took 0 bases from V and 4 from J, leaving 5 bases between them. The CDR3 is 13 amino acids. DNA for the CDR3: TGTGCCAGCAGCTTGGACGGGTACAATGAGCAGTTCTTC. Protein: CASSLDGYNEQFF.

The chain is built from TRBV6-5 and TRBJ2-1; 8 bases match TRBD1. CDR3 length equals 15 residues. CDR1 is MNHEY, CDR2 SVGAGI, per germline. Trimming cost V 6 bases and J 0 bases; bases outside gene matches: 4. As DNA, the CDR3 is TGTGCCAGCAGCCGACAGGGGAGCTCCTACAATGAGCAGTTCTTC. Amino acids: CASSRQGSSYNEQFF.

This clonotype has just a few counts. This chain's CDR3 is CASSPRTGLAFF. CDR3 in DNA: TGCGCCAGCAGCCCTCGGACAGGGCTAGCTTTCTTT. The V gene is TRBV5-1, the J gene TRBJ1-1; 8 nucleotides line up with TRBD1. Unmatched junction bases numbered 6, after V lost 4 bases and J lost 10 bases. The CDR3 has 12 amino acids. Germline CDR1 is SGHRS and CDR2 is YFSETQ.

This clonotype came up a few times. This rearrangement joins TRBV12-3 or TRBV12-4 to TRBJ1-5; D unresolved. The V and J ends lost 5 bases and 5 bases respectively, with 13 bases between them. CDR3 size: 14 residues. In DNA, the CDR3 is TGTGCCAGCAGTCCTACCGACGGGTATCAGCCCCAGCATTTT. Its translation: CASSPTDGYQPQHF.

This clonotype was counted between two and nine times. In DNA form, the CDR3 reads TGTGCCAGTAGTATGCAAAGGGGGCCGGACGAGCAGTTCTTC. Amino acids: CASSMQRGPDEQFF. The V call is TRBV19, the J call TRBJ2-1; 7 bases line up with TRBD1. The CDR3 contains 14 residues. V lost 3 bases and J lost 10; bases outside the gene matches: 9. Per the germline V gene, CDR1 is LNHDA and CDR2 is SQIVND (reference sequence).

This clonotype occurred a few times. The DNA of the CDR3 is TGTGCCAGCCATCCCGGGCTAGCGGGAGATGAGACCCAGTACTTC. This gives the protein CASHPGLAGDETQYF. V usage is TRBV6-5 and J usage is TRBJ2-5, with TRBD2 identical over 10 bases. The CDR3 runs to 15 residues. Germline V lookup: CDR1 MNHEY, CDR2 SVGAGI. V dropped 8 bases and J dropped 5; count of bases not matched to a gene: 11.

The chain combines TRBV27 with TRBJ1-5, with TRBD1 matching 7 bases. V shed 5 bases, J shed 4 bases, and the junction held 11 bases outside the gene matches. Germline V gene data show CDR1 as MNHEY and CDR2 as SMNVEV (reference sequence). The CDR3 is made up of 16 amino acids. The CDR3 protein is CASSNRQGIGNQPQHF. The CDR3 region has the DNA TGTGCCAGCAGTAATCGACAGGGTATAGGGAATCAGCCCCAGCATTTT.

V is TRBV15 and J is TRBJ2-3; no definite D call. CDR1 and CDR2 (germline): LNHNV, YYDKDF (reference sequence). Trimming cost V 5 bases and J 0 bases, with 12 bases left between them. The CDR3 covers 15 residues. The CDR3 sequence: CATSYIRSSTDTQYF. The CDR3 DNA reads TGTGCCACCAGCTATATACGATCTAGCACAGATACGCAGTATTTT.

V gene TRBV29-1 combines with J gene TRBJ1-1; D gene unclear. Trimming left V 6 bases short and J 11 bases short, with 22 bases between. This CDR3 spans 13 amino acids. CDR1 is SQVTM, CDR2 ANQGSEA, per germline. The CDR3 region is CSVNPSAFRGAFF. CDR3 DNA: TGCAGCGTCAACCCCTCAGCCTTCCGTGGGGCTTTCTTT.

This clonotype was observed a handful of times. The V gene is TRBV11-3, the J gene TRBJ2-1, with 12 bases matching TRBD2. The junction had 4 bases not matched to a gene; V was cut back by 0 bases and J by 4 bases. Germline V gene data show CDR1 as SGHNT and CDR2 as YENEEA. The CDR3 covers 17 residues. The chain's CDR3 is CASSLEDLAGGYNEQFF. For the CDR3, the DNA is TGTGCCAGCAGCTTAGAGGATCTAGCGGGAGGGTACAATGAGCAGTTCTTC.

The table lists this clonotype with a few counts. The chain recombines TRBV10-3 with TRBJ2-2, with a possible D match to TRBD2 (6 bases). The V gene lost 0 bases and the J gene lost 1 base, with 12 bases spanning the gap. The CDR3 extends over 17 amino acids. The germline gives CDR1 ENHRY, CDR2 SYGVKD. In DNA, the CDR3 is TGTGCCATCAGTGAGTCGGAGGGACTCGGGAACACCGGGGAGCTGTTTTTT. Translation: CAISESEGLGNTGELFF.

The table lists this clonotype with a few counts. The CDR3 loop is CATSSLGRAGLADTQYF. DNA for the CDR3: TGTGCCACCAGCTCCCTCGGCCGTGCAGGTTTGGCAGATACGCAGTATTTT. The rearrangement joins TRBV15 to TRBJ2-3; D gene uncertain. This CDR3 contains 17 residues. The V end was cut by 5 bases, the J end by 4 bases, with 22 bases between. Germline V gene sequence: CDR1 LNHNV, CDR2 YYDKDF (reference sequence). Complete variable domain (other parts from reference TRBV15 and TRBJ2-3): DAMVIQNPRYQVTQFGKPVTLSCSQTLNHNVMYWYQQKSSQAPKLLFHYYDKDFNNEADTPDNFQSRRPNTSFCFLDIRSPGLGDTAMYLCATSSLGRAGLADTQYFGPGTRLTVL.